One sample yielded the 2 T cell receptor beta chains listed below, sequenced in a study of Ad26.COV2.S vaccination and SARS-CoV-2 variants. Documented treatment: about 20 received Ad26.COV2.S at low or high dose, single or two shots; 5 received placebo; per-sample allocation not given. The study sampled participants on day 63 after the first vaccine or placebo injection. Data came from immunoSEQ multiplex PCR; TCRdb stores just in-frame clones and leaves some out. The repertoire consists of under 400,000 clones, with around nine tenths occurring once and the leading ten covering roughly 3.1%. This specimen was peripheral blood, taken in a trial of Ad26.COV2.S vaccine versus placebo. These receptors all come from a person aged 18-60 years who received the Ad26.COV2.S COVID-19 vaccine or a placebo.

This sequence joins TRBV9 and TRBJ1-5; possibly TRBD1 for D (5 bases). Per the germline V gene, CDR1 is SGDLS and CDR2 is YYNGEE. The CDR3 contains 16 residues. Trimming removed 0 bases from V and 6 bases from J, with 16 bases in between. The CDR3: CASSVGGDWGSQPQHF. The CDR3 nucleotides are TGTGCCAGCAGCGTAGGAGGGGACTGGGGAAGTCAGCCCCAGCATTTT.

In this sample, this clone turned up once. The rearrangement links TRBV19 to TRBJ1-5; D may be TRBD1 (5 bases). Trimming removed 3 bases from V and 4 bases from J, with 13 bases in between. The CDR3 extends over 15 amino acids. Looked up from germline, CDR1 is LNHDA and CDR2 is SQIVND (reference sequence). As DNA, the CDR3 is TGTGCCAGTAGTATCGGGGCACTCACGAATCAGCCCCAGCATTTT. Encoded protein: CASSIGALTNQPQHF.